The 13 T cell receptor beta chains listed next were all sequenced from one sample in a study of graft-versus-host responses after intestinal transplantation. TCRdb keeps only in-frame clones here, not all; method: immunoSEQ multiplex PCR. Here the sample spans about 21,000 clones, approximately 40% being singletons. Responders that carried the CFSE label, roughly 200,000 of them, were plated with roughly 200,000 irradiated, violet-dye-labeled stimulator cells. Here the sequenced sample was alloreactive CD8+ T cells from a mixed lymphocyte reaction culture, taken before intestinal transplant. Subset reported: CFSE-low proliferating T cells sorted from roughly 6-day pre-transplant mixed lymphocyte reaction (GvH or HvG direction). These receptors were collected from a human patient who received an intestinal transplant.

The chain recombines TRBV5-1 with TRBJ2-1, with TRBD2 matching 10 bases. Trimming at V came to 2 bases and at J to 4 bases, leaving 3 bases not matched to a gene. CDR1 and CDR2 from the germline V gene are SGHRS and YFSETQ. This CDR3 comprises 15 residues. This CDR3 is CASSFTSGVYNEQFF. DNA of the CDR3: TGCGCCAGCAGCTTTACTAGCGGGGTATACAATGAGCAGTTCTTC.

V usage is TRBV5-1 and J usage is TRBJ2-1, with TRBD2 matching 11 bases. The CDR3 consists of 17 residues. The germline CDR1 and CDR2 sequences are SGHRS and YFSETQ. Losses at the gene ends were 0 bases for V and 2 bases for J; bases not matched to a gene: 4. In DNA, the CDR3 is TGCGCCAGCAGCTTGGCCAAGACTAGCGGGACCTACAATGAGCAGTTCTTC. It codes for CASSLAKTSGTYNEQFF. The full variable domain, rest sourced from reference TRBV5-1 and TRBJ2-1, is KAGVTQTPRYLIKTRGQQVTLSCSPISGHRSVSWYQQTPGQGLQFLFEYFSETQRNKGNFPGRFSGRQFSNSRSEMNVSTLELGDSALYLCASSLAKTSGTYNEQFFGPGTRLTVL.

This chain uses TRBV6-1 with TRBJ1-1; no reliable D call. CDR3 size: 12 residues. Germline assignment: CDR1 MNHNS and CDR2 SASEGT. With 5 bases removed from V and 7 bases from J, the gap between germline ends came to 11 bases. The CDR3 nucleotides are TGTGCCAGCAGTCCCGGGTGGAATGAAGCTTTCTTT. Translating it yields CASSPGWNEAFF.

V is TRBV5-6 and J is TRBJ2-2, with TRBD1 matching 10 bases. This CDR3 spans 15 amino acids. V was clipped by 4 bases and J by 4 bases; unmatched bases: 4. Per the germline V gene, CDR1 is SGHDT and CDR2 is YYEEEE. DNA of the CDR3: TGTGCCAGCAGCCCGTGGACAGGGGGCACCGGGGAGCTGTTTTTT. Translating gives CASSPWTGGTGELFF.

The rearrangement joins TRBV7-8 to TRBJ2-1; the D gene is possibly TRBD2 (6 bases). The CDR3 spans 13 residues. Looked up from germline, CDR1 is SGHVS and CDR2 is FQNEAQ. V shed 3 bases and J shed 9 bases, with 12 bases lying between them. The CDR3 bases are TGTGCCAGCAGCTTTGGGGGGTTCAGTGAGCAGTTCTTC. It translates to CASSFGGFSEQFF.

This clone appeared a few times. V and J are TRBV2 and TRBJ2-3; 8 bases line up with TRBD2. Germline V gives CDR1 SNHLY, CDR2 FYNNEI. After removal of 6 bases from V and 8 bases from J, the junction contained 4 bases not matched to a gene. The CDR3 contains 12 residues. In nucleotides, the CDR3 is TGTGCCAGCAGGGAGGGACTAGTTACGCAGTATTTT. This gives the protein CASREGLVTQYF.

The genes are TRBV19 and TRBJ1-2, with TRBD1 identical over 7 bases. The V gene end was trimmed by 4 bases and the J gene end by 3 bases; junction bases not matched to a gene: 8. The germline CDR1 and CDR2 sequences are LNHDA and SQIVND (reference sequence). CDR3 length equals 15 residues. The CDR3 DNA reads TGTGCCAGTAGTACGGGACAGCAATTATACTATGGCTACACCTTC. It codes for CASSTGQQLYYGYTF.

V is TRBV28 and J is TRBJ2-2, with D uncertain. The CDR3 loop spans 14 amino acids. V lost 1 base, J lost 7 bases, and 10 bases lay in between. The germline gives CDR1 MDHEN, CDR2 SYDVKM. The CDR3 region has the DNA TGTGCCAGCAGTTTATATCTCGGTGGCGGGGAGCTGTTTTTT. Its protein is CASSLYLGGGELFF.

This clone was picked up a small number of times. CDR3 amino acids: CASSLGGLAGDTQYF. In nucleotides, the CDR3 is TGTGCCAGCAGCTTAGGTGGACTAGCTGGAGATACGCAGTATTTT. The chain uses TRBV11-3 and TRBJ2-3; 8 positions match TRBD2. Looked up from germline, CDR1 is SGHNT and CDR2 is YENEEA. Trimming took 1 base from V and 5 from J; bases not matched to a gene: 5. This CDR3 region has 15 residues.

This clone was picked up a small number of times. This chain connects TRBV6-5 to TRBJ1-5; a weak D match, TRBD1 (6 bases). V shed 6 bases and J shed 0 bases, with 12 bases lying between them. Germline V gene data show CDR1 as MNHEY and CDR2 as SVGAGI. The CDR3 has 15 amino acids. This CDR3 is CASSLDRSSNQPQHF. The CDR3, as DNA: TGTGCCAGCAGCTTAGACAGGAGTAGCAATCAGCCCCAGCATTTT.

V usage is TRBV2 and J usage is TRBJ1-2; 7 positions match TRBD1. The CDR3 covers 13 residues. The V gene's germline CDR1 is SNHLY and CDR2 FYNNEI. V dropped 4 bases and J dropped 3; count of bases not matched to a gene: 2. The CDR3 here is CASSAGGYYGYTF. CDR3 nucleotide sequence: TGTGCCAGCAGTGCAGGGGGTTACTATGGCTACACCTTC.

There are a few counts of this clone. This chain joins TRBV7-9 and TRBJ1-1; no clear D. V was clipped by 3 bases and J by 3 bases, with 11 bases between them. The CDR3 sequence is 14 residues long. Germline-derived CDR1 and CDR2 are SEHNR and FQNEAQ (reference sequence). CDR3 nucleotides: TGTGCCAGCAGCTTGGTCCCGAAAGACACTGAAGCTTTCTTT. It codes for CASSLVPKDTEAFF.

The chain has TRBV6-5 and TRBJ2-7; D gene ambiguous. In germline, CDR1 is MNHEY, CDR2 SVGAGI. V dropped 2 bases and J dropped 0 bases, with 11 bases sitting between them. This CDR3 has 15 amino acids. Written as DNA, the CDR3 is TGTGCCAGCAGTTACGGCCAGAGATACTCCTACGAGCAGTACTTC. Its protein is CASSYGQRYSYEQYF.